Listed here are 10 T cell receptor beta chains from one sample, sequenced in a study of control samples from healthy donors and cancer patients. The table came from immunoSEQ multiplex PCR; TCRdb's copy has only in-frame clones and leaves some out. The data contain about 75,000 clones, 90% to 95% of them singletons. The sample consisted of blood. Receptors originate from a woman in her 40s in good health.

This clone has just one count. V usage is TRBV24-1 and J usage is TRBJ2-1, with a possible D match to TRBD1 (6 bases). Between the trimmed V and J ends, which lost 4 bases and 0 bases, there was a span of 6 bases. Germline CDR1 is KGHDR and CDR2 is SFDVKD. The CDR3 has 14 amino acids. The CDR3 DNA is TGTGCCACCAGTGAGGGACACTCCTACAATGAGCAGTTCTTC. This encodes CATSEGHSYNEQFF.

The chain has TRBV29-1 and TRBJ2-7; the match to TRBD1 covers 9 bases. Germline CDR1 reads SQVTM; CDR2 reads ANQGSEA. The CDR3 consists of 13 residues. J was trimmed by 1 base and V by 7 bases; bases with no gene match: 5. In DNA, the CDR3 is TGCAGCGCCGGGACAGGGAGGTCCTACGAGCAGTACTTC. Its protein product is CSAGTGRSYEQYF.

The chain carries TRBV7-9 and TRBJ2-5; no reliable D call. In germline, CDR1 is SEHNR, CDR2 FQNEAQ (reference sequence). With 7 bases removed from V and 5 bases from J, the gap between germline ends came to 11 bases. This CDR3 is built from 12 residues. Written as DNA, the CDR3 is TGTGCCAGCATCGAAGTTTCCGAGACCCAGTACTTC. Translated: CASIEVSETQYF. The entire variable domain, with the rest obtained from reference TRBV7-9 and TRBJ2-5, is as follows: DTGVSQNPRHKITKRGQNVTFRCDPISEHNRLYWYRQTLGQGPEFLTYFQNEAQLEKSRLLSDRFSAERPKGSFSTLEIQRTEQGDSAMYLCASIEVSETQYFGPGTRLLVL.

The chain is built from TRBV7-9 and TRBJ1-4, with 7 nucleotides matching TRBD1. This CDR3 is built from 14 residues. J gave up 2 bases and V 4 bases, and 1 base lay outside the gene matches. From germline, CDR1 is SEHNR and CDR2 FQNEAQ (reference sequence). The CDR3 coding sequence is TGTGCCAGCAGCTCACAGGGGACTAATGAAAAACTGTTTTTT. It codes for CASSSQGTNEKLFF.

The V gene is TRBV7-9, the J gene TRBJ1-3; D may be TRBD1 (5 bases). This CDR3 has 16 amino acids. The ends were cut back, 3 bases at V and 4 bases at J, with 16 bases in the middle. Germline V lookup: CDR1 SEHNR, CDR2 FQNEAQ (reference sequence). In DNA, the CDR3 is TGTGCCAGCAGCTTTGAGCCACAGGCGTCCGGAAACACCATATATTTT. Translation: CASSFEPQASGNTIYF.

This clone was observed a few times. The genes are TRBV4-2 and TRBJ2-3; 9 nucleotides align to TRBD2. This CDR3 comprises 16 residues. CDR1 LGHNA and CDR2 YNFKEQ come from the germline V gene. The V and J ends lost 0 bases and 0 bases, in that order; junction bases with no gene match: 1. The CDR3 loop is CASSQERGGSTDTQYF. In nucleotides, the CDR3 is TGTGCCAGCAGCCAAGAGCGGGGGGGCAGCACAGATACGCAGTATTTT.

The sample holds a few counts of this clone. The rearrangement joins TRBV6-5 to TRBJ1-5; 7 bases fit TRBD1. Germline CDR1 and CDR2: MNHEY and SVGAGI. J was trimmed by 5 bases and V by 5 bases; bases with no gene match: 9. The CDR3 is 15 residues long. CDR3 nucleotides: TGTGCCAGCAGTCTTCTCCGGGACAGCTATCAGCCCCAGCATTTT. Amino acids: CASSLLRDSYQPQHF.

This sequence joins TRBV3-1 (or the pseudogene TRBV3-2) and TRBJ1-2; D uncertain. V lost 0 bases, J lost 7 bases, and 9 bases lay in between. Germline V gene sequence: CDR1 LGHDT, CDR2 YNNKEL (reference sequence). This CDR3 is built from 13 residues. This CDR3 is CASSQEWGSGYTF. For the CDR3, the DNA is TGTGCCAGCAGCCAAGAATGGGGATCTGGCTACACCTTC.

The CDR3 reads CATSDPDGDTQYF. The CDR3 region has the DNA TGTGCCACCAGTGACCCGGATGGAGATACGCAGTATTTT. The chain uses TRBV24-1 and TRBJ2-3; D not resolved. Trimming shortened V by 4 bases and J by 5 bases, and 9 bases separated the two germline ends. Per the germline V gene, CDR1 is KGHDR and CDR2 is SFDVKD. The CDR3 contains 13 residues.

The gene calls are TRBV5-5 and TRBJ1-2; D ambiguous. V lost 1 base and J 5 bases, leaving 12 bases between the germline ends. The germline CDR1 and CDR2 sequences are SGHKS and YYEKEE (reference sequence). This CDR3 comprises 14 residues. CDR3 nucleotides: TGTGCCAGCAGCTTGCGAGCCTGGGGTTATGGCTACACCTTC. Protein sequence: CASSLRAWGYGYTF.